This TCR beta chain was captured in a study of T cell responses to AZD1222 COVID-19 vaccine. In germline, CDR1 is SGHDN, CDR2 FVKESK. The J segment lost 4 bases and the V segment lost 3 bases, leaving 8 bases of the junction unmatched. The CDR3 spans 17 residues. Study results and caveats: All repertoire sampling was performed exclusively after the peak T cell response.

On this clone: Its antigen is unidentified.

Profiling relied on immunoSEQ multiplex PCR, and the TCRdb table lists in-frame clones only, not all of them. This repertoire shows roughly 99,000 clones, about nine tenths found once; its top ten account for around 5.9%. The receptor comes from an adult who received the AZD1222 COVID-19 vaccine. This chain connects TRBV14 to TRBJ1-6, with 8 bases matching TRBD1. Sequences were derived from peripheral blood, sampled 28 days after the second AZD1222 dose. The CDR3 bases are TGTGCCAGCAGCCAGAATGGACAGGGAAGTTATAATTCACCCCTCCACTTT. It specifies CASSQNGQGSYNSPLHF.